Listed below are T cell receptor beta chains from one sample, sequenced in a study of identical twins. MiXCR, applied by TCRdb to the 5' RACE reads, yields one record per CDR3 protein. The table records 1.5 million or so distinct CDR3 sequences, under 35% of them present only once. Sample: cord blood. These receptors came from a newborn girl in good health. Both conserved end residues are trimmed from each CDR3. Only part of the rows carry a size: once, few, many, or a class if the clone is expanded.

V: TRBV28
J: TRBJ1-2
size: few
CDR3: ASSLVNRGQIGYT

V: TRBV4-2
J: TRBJ1-6
size: .
CDR3: ASSQETSGATLALH

V: TRBV6-1
J: TRBJ2-1
size: .
CDR3: ASSEGRELNNEQF

V: TRBV11-1
J: TRBJ1-1
size: .
CDR3: ASSLWGQGARRGQGRNTEAF

V: TRBV6-5
J: TRBJ2-7
size: .
CDR3: ASSYGQTGGRYEQY

V: TRBV20-1
J: TRBJ2-1
size: .
CDR3: SARLAGSVGQF

V: TRBV6-6
J: TRBJ1-5
size: few
CDR3: ASSSGRQGDQPQH

V: TRBV4-1
J: TRBJ1-5
size: .
CDR3: ASSQIDRNQPQH

V: TRBV10-3
J: TRBJ1-1
size: few
CDR3: ATSTIENTEAF

V: TRBV6-2/TRBV6-3
J: TRBJ2-3
size: few
CDR3: ASSYMRSLPDTQY

V: TRBV5-1
J: TRBJ2-6
size: .
CDR3: ASIYSGQGANVLT

V: TRBV2
J: TRBJ2-3
size: .
CDR3: ASSPTGVPTDTQY

V: TRBV7-2
J: TRBJ2-1
size: many
CDR3: ASSLGLAVSRWTHNEQF

V: TRBV4-2
J: .
size: .
CDR3: ASSQGFRSSGRGETQY

V: TRBV2
J: TRBJ1-2
size: .
CDR3: ASSEGEGTYGGYT

V: TRBV28
J: TRBJ1-2
size: .
CDR3: ASSFSDRHYGYT

V: TRBV28
J: TRBJ2-7
size: few
CDR3: ASSLMASGSRGYNEQY

V: TRBV4-2
J: .
size: .
CDR3: ASSQEQTGGTQY

V: TRBV11-2
J: TRBJ1-1
size: .
CDR3: ASSLMAWRPGNTEVF

V: TRBV25-1
J: TRBJ1-6
size: many
CDR3: ASSTRDSSYNSPLH

V: TRBV10-3
J: TRBJ1-6
size: few
CDR3: AISQEGGSYNSPPH

V: TRBV27
J: TRBJ2-3
size: .
CDR3: ASSLLGRDTQY

V: TRBV2
J: TRBJ2-1
size: few
CDR3: ASRTSNNEQF

V: TRBV9
J: TRBJ2-3
size: .
CDR3: ASSVGLALRTDTQY

V: TRBV10-3
J: TRBJ1-1
size: once
CDR3: AISEENRGGNTGAF

V: TRBV9
J: TRBJ2-7
size: few
CDR3: ASSPRLAEAYEQY

V: TRBV5-1
J: TRBJ2-5
size: few
CDR3: ASSEPGRETQY

V: TRBV20-1
J: TRBJ2-5
size: .
CDR3: SARPGLAVIETQY

V: TRBV3-1
J: TRBJ2-4
size: few
CDR3: ASSRINRDSAKNIQY

V: TRBV20-1
J: TRBJ1-1
size: few
CDR3: SAPDRGLNTEAF

V: TRBV15
J: TRBJ1-4
size: .
CDR3: ATSRETGGTNEKLF

V: TRBV5-1
J: TRBJ1-2
size: .
CDR3: ASSLSPVYGYT

V: TRBV19
J: TRBJ1-5
size: few
CDR3: ASSIIGGMSNQPQH

V: TRBV29-1
J: TRBJ2-1
size: few
CDR3: SVVPSGRINEQF

V: TRBV18
J: TRBJ1-2
size: .
CDR3: ASLEGQAYGYT

V: TRBV6-2/TRBV6-3
J: TRBJ2-1
size: .
CDR3: ASSPRRWGVFYNEQF

V: TRBV2
J: TRBJ1-2
size: .
CDR3: ASSELGIPNMYGYT

V: TRBV7-9
J: TRBJ1-1
size: few
CDR3: ASSPRTQLLNTEAF

V: TRBV28
J: TRBJ2-1
size: .
CDR3: ASSLYGLTNDEQF

V: TRBV28
J: TRBJ1-2
size: .
CDR3: ASSLIGPPLGYT

V: TRBV2
J: TRBJ2-1
size: many
CDR3: AIRTSGYNEQF

V: TRBV20-1
J: TRBJ2-3
size: few
CDR3: SASRGSGRGTDTQY

V: TRBV7-2
J: TRBJ2-3
size: .
CDR3: ASSLMGLRLAGSTDTQY

V: TRBV10-2
J: TRBJ1-4
size: .
CDR3: ASSETGTGSEKLF

V: TRBV6-2/TRBV6-3
J: TRBJ1-2
size: few
CDR3: ASSYPSAAGNYGYT

V: TRBV5-6
J: TRBJ2-7
size: few
CDR3: ASSFNIGDSYEQY

V: TRBV12-3/TRBV12-4
J: TRBJ2-7
size: few
CDR3: ASSWGTVSYEQY

V: TRBV5-1
J: TRBJ1-2
size: .
CDR3: ASSPGTATGDYGYT

V: TRBV29-1
J: TRBJ2-5
size: few
CDR3: SVADGWETQY

V: TRBV12-5
J: TRBJ1-2
size: .
CDR3: ASGLPWAPYGYT

V: TRBV2
J: TRBJ1-1
size: .
CDR3: ASSESAALNTEAF

V: TRBV29-1
J: TRBJ2-3
size: .
CDR3: SVEDRDTDTQY

V: TRBV24-1
J: TRBJ2-7
size: many
CDR3: ATSEKGSYEQY

V: TRBV20-1
J: TRBJ2-3
size: .
CDR3: SARRATTDTQY

V: TRBV6-5
J: TRBJ1-4
size: few
CDR3: ASSYRTQGRGEKLF

V: TRBV12-3/TRBV12-4
J: TRBJ2-1
size: .
CDR3: ASRLSGGYNEQF